Listed below are T cell receptor beta chains from one sample, sequenced in a study of blood T cells in healthy people across ages. TCRdb fed the 5' RACE reads into MiXCR, producing one record per CDR3 protein. The repertoire includes 2 million or so distinct CDR3 sequences, 49% of them detected once, and less than 2.5% sits in the top ten. Sequencing was done on a sample of blood. The receptors come from a woman aged 40 to 50 in good health. Each CDR3 is given with its conserved first and last residue. Fields, in order: J gene, V gene, D gene, clone size, CDR3 DNA, CDR3 protein. A D gene is named only where the DNA matches it firmly. A clone size is listed for some rows: how often the clone was seen (once, few, many), or a class if it is expanded.

J: TRBJ2-3
V: TRBV9
D: .
size: .
DNA: TGTGCCAGCAAAAGTCTTGGGGGTACGCAGTATTTT
CDR3: CASKSLGGTQYF

J: TRBJ2-5
V: TRBV2
D: .
size: few
DNA: TGTGCCAGCATGGCTAGGCTAGGACAAGAGACCCAGTACTTC
CDR3: CASMARLGQETQYF

J: TRBJ1-6
V: TRBV7-9
D: .
size: few
DNA: TGTGCCAGCAGCCCTACAGGGCCGAATTCACCCCTCCACTTT
CDR3: CASSPTGPNSPLHF

J: TRBJ2-3
V: TRBV4-3
D: TRBD2
size: .
DNA: TGCGCCAGCAGCATGACTAGCGGCACAGATACGCAGTATTTT
CDR3: CASSMTSGTDTQYF

J: TRBJ2-2
V: TRBV7-2
D: TRBD2
size: .
DNA: TGTGCCAGCAGACCGAGACTAGCGGCGACCACCGGGGAGCTGTTTTTT
CDR3: CASRPRLAATTGELFF

J: TRBJ1-4
V: TRBV20-1
D: .
size: .
DNA: TGCAGTGCTGCCCACAGGGCGGAGAATGAAAAACTGTTTTTT
CDR3: CSAAHRAENEKLFF

J: TRBJ2-5
V: TRBV28
D: .
size: .
DNA: TGTGCCAGCACCCACAGCTTCCAAGAGACCCAGTACTTC
CDR3: CASTHSFQETQYF

J: TRBJ1-4
V: TRBV4-2
D: .
size: .
DNA: TGTGCCAGCAGCCGCCAGCAACAGGGCGGACTGTTTTTT
CDR3: CASSRQQQGGLFF

J: TRBJ1-5
V: TRBV19
D: TRBD1
size: .
DNA: TGTGCCAGTAGACCTAACCTGGGACAGACGAACAATCAGCCCCAGCATTTT
CDR3: CASRPNLGQTNNQPQHF

J: TRBJ2-7
V: TRBV6-5
D: TRBD2
size: .
DNA: TGTGCCAGCAGTTCTCCGGGACTAGGAAACTACGAGCAGTACTTC
CDR3: CASSSPGLGNYEQYF

J: TRBJ2-3
V: TRBV7-9
D: TRBD2
size: .
DNA: TGCGCCAGCAGCTTAGCGGGGACACAAGACACAGATACGCAGTATTTT
CDR3: CASSLAGTQDTDTQYF

J: TRBJ2-2
V: TRBV15
D: .
size: once
DNA: TGTGCCACCAGCAGAGATCGAGGGACCACCGGGGAGCTGTTTTTT
CDR3: CATSRDRGTTGELFF

J: TRBJ1-2
V: TRBV4-3
D: .
size: few
DNA: TGCGCCAGCAGCCAAGATCGTGACAGCTCCTATGGCTACACCTTC
CDR3: CASSQDRDSSYGYTF

J: TRBJ2-1
V: TRBV4-1
D: TRBD2
size: .
DNA: TGCGCCAGCAGGTGGGGGGGTGAGCAGTTCTTC
CDR3: CASRWGGEQFF

J: TRBJ2-5
V: TRBV2
D: TRBD1
size: .
DNA: TGTGCCAGCAGATTGGACCCGGGACAGGGGTACTTC
CDR3: CASRLDPGQGYF

J: TRBJ1-2
V: TRBV20-1
D: TRBD1
size: .
DNA: TGCAGTGCTAGAGATCGCGGGACAGGAGGCTATGGCTACACCTTC
CDR3: CSARDRGTGGYGYTF

J: TRBJ2-3
V: TRBV29-1
D: TRBD1
size: .
DNA: TGCAGCGTCTGGACAGGGTGGGCAGATACGCAGTATTTT
CDR3: CSVWTGWADTQYF

J: TRBJ2-3
V: TRBV12-3/TRBV12-4
D: .
size: .
DNA: TGTGCCAGCAGTGGAGGGACAGCTCTAAGGCTGACAGATACGCAGTATTTT
CDR3: CASSGGTALRLTDTQYF

J: TRBJ2-7
V: TRBV29-1
D: .
size: many
DNA: TGCAGCGTTTCCCTGGGGGCAGGGAACGAGCAGTACTTC
CDR3: CSVSLGAGNEQYF

J: TRBJ1-4
V: TRBV3-1
D: TRBD1
size: few
DNA: TGTGCCAGCAGCCTGCGGACAGGTTTTGAAAAACTGTTTTTT
CDR3: CASSLRTGFEKLFF

J: TRBJ2-1
V: TRBV14
D: .
size: few
DNA: TGTGCCAGCAGCCTCTCCTTTGTGAATGAGCAGTTCTTC
CDR3: CASSLSFVNEQFF

J: TRBJ2-7
V: TRBV7-2
D: TRBD2
size: .
DNA: TGTGCCAGCAGCCCCTGGACTAGCGTCTACGAGCAGTACTTC
CDR3: CASSPWTSVYEQYF

J: TRBJ2-7
V: TRBV4-3
D: .
size: .
DNA: TGCGCCAGCAGCCAAGGGTTTCGGCTCCTCCCTCCGGATGACTACGAGCAGTACTTC
CDR3: CASSQGFRLLPPDDYEQYF

J: TRBJ2-3
V: TRBV29-1
D: TRBD2
size: few
DNA: TGCAGCGTTGAAGACCGACTAGCGAGCACAGATACGCAGTATTTT
CDR3: CSVEDRLASTDTQYF

J: TRBJ2-5
V: TRBV5-6
D: .
size: few
DNA: TGTGCCAGCAACCCCAGGATCCAGGAGACCCAGTACTTC
CDR3: CASNPRIQETQYF

J: TRBJ2-7
V: TRBV6-2/TRBV6-3
D: TRBD2
size: .
DNA: TGTGCCAGCAGGAACGCGGGACTAGCGATTACCTACGAGCAGTACTTC
CDR3: CASRNAGLAITYEQYF

J: TRBJ2-1
V: TRBV7-9
D: .
size: .
DNA: TGTGCCAGCAGCTTAGGCAGGGGTCTCGTCAATGAGCAGTTCTTC
CDR3: CASSLGRGLVNEQFF

J: TRBJ2-3
V: TRBV11-2
D: .
size: few
DNA: TGTGCCAGCAGGCCAGGCCGAGAGGCAGATACGCAGTATTTT
CDR3: CASRPGREADTQYF